The TCR beta chain described here comes from a study of a mutant IDH1 vaccine in newly diagnosed glioma. Study information: Patients under treatment included around 60% males and approximately 40% females and had a mean age of around 37 years. Those enrolled had earlier been treated with radiotherapy, temozolomide, or both, mostly both.

TCRdb's copy holds only in-frame clones and misses some; the assay was immunoSEQ multiplex PCR. The table records about 55,000 clones, about four fifths of them present only once. The germline V and J ends were trimmed by 10 bases and 8 bases, with 17 bases remaining between them. From germline, CDR1 is MNHEY and CDR2 SVGAGI. The CDR3 has 12 residues. Time point: week 23, last vaccination. Doses of 300 ug of mutant IDH1 20-mer peptide were given with topical imiquimod. This clone appeared a few times. Its antigen is still unknown. The sequence was obtained from a man in his forties or fifties with glioma. V usage is TRBV6-5 and J usage is TRBJ1-2; D may be TRBD1 (6 bases). The sample in question was PBMCs, obtained from a glioma patient whose treatment included an IDH1 peptide vaccine. CDR3 in DNA: TGTGCCACCGTAGGGGGGGCAGGGGGCTACACCTTC. Translation gives CATVGGAGGYTF.